The 10 T cell receptor beta chains in this list originate from one sample, sequenced in a study of OX40 agonist ivuxolimab in advanced cancers. Method: immunoSEQ multiplex PCR; TCRdb's copy keeps in-frame clones and lacks some. The sample holds about 13,000 clones, about 81% seen once. Sequenced here: CD4+ or CD8+ T cells sorted from blood, sampled in a trial of the OX40 agonist ivuxolimab. These receptors were taken from an adult with an advanced solid tumor such as melanoma, head and neck, liver or kidney cancer.

The chain carries TRBV6-5 and TRBJ1-5; TRBD1 is a possible D gene (5 bases). Germline CDR1 reads MNHEY; CDR2 reads SVGAGI. Deletions cut 4 bases from V and 7 bases from J, with 14 bases between. This CDR3 has 14 amino acids. The CDR3 DNA sequence: TGTGCCAGCAGTTCATGGGGGTCAGGCCAGCCCCAGCATTTT. Protein product: CASSSWGSGQPQHF.

J is TRBJ1-2 and V is TRBV4-3; tentative D call: TRBD1 (6 bases). V was cut by 5 bases and J by 10 bases, with 20 bases left in between. Germline-derived CDR1 and CDR2 are LGHNA and YSLEER. CDR3 length: 14 amino acids. Here the CDR3 DNA reads TGCGCCAGCAGCGTCACTTCGGGGGCGATTGTCTACACCTTC. The encoded protein is CASSVTSGAIVYTF.

The sample holds one count of this clone. The rearrangement links TRBV5-1 to TRBJ1-1; possible D gene TRBD1, 6 bases. The V gene's germline CDR1 is SGHRS and CDR2 YFSETQ. This CDR3 has 19 residues. Deletions cut 4 bases from V and 0 bases from J, with 25 bases between. The CDR3 here is CASSPYSTGIMTMNTEAFF. The CDR3 DNA sequence: TGCGCCAGCAGCCCGTACTCGACAGGTATTATGACTATGAACACTGAAGCTTTCTTT.

The chain couples TRBV7-3 to TRBJ2-3; a weak D match, TRBD2 (6 bases). This CDR3 region has 14 residues. Trimming removed 3 bases at V and 4 bases at J, with 11 bases between. Germline V CDR1 and CDR2: SGHTA, FQGTGA. The CDR3 is CASSFDGSADTQYF. The CDR3 DNA is TGTGCCAGCAGCTTTGACGGGAGTGCAGATACGCAGTATTTT.

The chain uses TRBV5-1 and TRBJ1-1, with TRBD1 as a possible D gene (5 bases). This CDR3 has 13 residues. Germline V lookup: CDR1 SGHRS, CDR2 YFSETQ. Trimming took off 4 bases at V and 11 bases at J, with 18 bases between the two ends. The CDR3 reads CASSPSLAPGAFF. The CDR3 bases are TGCGCCAGCAGCCCCTCGCTAGCGCCAGGGGCTTTCTTT.

This rearrangement joins TRBV7-9 to TRBJ1-1; 8 bases map to TRBD1. The CDR3 runs to 13 residues. Germline CDR1 reads SEHNR; CDR2 reads FQNEAQ (reference sequence). The J segment lost 6 bases and the V segment lost 5 bases, leaving 5 bases of the junction unmatched. CDR3 sequence: CASSDGQGPEAFF. The DNA of the CDR3 is TGTGCCAGCAGCGACGGACAGGGCCCTGAAGCTTTCTTT.

The J gene is TRBJ1-1, the V gene TRBV9, with D perhaps matching TRBD1 (6 bases). Germline CDR1 and CDR2: SGDLS and YYNGEE. The CDR3 is 14 amino acids. With 3 bases removed from V and 1 base from J, the gap between germline ends came to 10 bases. The CDR3 sequence: CASSGTGWNTEAFF. Here the CDR3 DNA reads TGTGCCAGCAGCGGAACAGGGTGGAACACTGAAGCTTTCTTT.

The chain has TRBV11-2 and TRBJ2-7; D may be TRBD1 (6 bases). CDR1 is SGHAT and CDR2 is FQNNGV in the germline V gene. CDR3 size: 14 residues. V was clipped by 5 bases and J by 2 bases, with 13 bases between them. CDR3 in amino acids: CASSGGGGAYEQYF. The CDR3 region has the DNA TGTGCCAGCAGCGGCGGTGGGGGCGCCTACGAGCAGTACTTC.

J is TRBJ2-2 and V is TRBV4-1; TRBD2 aligns across 7 bases. CDR1 is MGHRA, CDR2 YSYEKL, per germline. The CDR3 consists of 13 residues. The trim removed 1 base at V and 8 bases at J, leaving 1 base unmatched. CDR3 sequence reads: CASSQGLAGELFF. The CDR3 nucleotides are TGCGCCAGCAGCCAAGGACTAGCTGGGGAGCTGTTTTTT.

This clone was seen a single time. The rearrangement joins TRBV27 to TRBJ1-1, with unresolved D. V lost 4 bases, J lost 6 bases, and 21 bases lay in between. This CDR3 spans 16 amino acids. Germline-derived CDR1 and CDR2 are MNHEY and SMNVEV (reference sequence). CDR3 sequence (DNA): TGTGCCAGCAGTTCTGACCTGGACGGCCGAATGGCTGAAGCTTTCTTT. Translating it yields CASSSDLDGRMAEAFF.